Each of the 5 T cell receptor beta chains below was sequenced from the same sample in a study of blood T cell repertoires in COVID-19. This table comes from immunoSEQ multiplex PCR, and its TCRdb copy is limited to in-frame clones, with some not included. Found here are roughly 230,000 clones, around 83% of them singletons; the top ten hold around 0.89%. The specimen was peripheral blood. The receptors here all came from a middle-aged man with acute or convalescent COVID-19.

This sequence joins TRBV4-1 and TRBJ1-2; TRBD1 is a possible D gene (6 bases). With 0 bases removed from V and 2 bases from J, the gap between germline ends came to 10 bases. The CDR3 length is 15 residues. Germline assignment: CDR1 MGHRA and CDR2 YSYEKL. In DNA, the CDR3 is TGCGCCAGCAGCCAAGACCAGGGGTGGAACTATGGCTACACCTTC. Translating it yields CASSQDQGWNYGYTF.

The chain couples TRBV7-2 to TRBJ2-7; weak D call: TRBD1 (5 bases). V was shortened by 5 bases and J by 3 bases, with 14 bases between the two germline ends. This CDR3 region has 14 residues. Germline lookup yields CDR1 SGHTA and CDR2 FQGNSA. CDR3 residues: CASSLLYDSYEQYF. The CDR3 nucleotides are TGTGCCAGCAGCCTTTTATACGACAGCTACGAGCAGTACTTC. Full variable domain (rest looked up from reference TRBV7-2 and TRBJ2-7): GAGVSQSPSNKVTEKGKDVELRCDPISGHTALYWYRQSLGQGLEFLIYFQGNSAPDKSGLPSDRFSAERTGGSVSTLTIQRTQQEDSAVYLCASSLLYDSYEQYFGPGTRLTVT.

The rearrangement joins TRBV18 to TRBJ1-1, with D unclear. The ends were cut back, 2 bases at V and 5 bases at J, with 12 bases in the middle. Germline V CDR1 and CDR2: KGHSH, LQKENI. The CDR3 loop spans 14 amino acids. The CDR3 here is CASSPLSGETEAFF. DNA for the CDR3: TGTGCCAGCTCACCATTAAGCGGGGAGACTGAAGCTTTCTTT.

The rearrangement uses TRBV7-9 and TRBJ2-1; 7 nucleotides match TRBD2. CDR1 SEHNR and CDR2 FQNEAQ come from the germline V gene (reference sequence). The ends lost 5 bases at V and 6 bases at J; junction bases unmatched: 7. CDR3 length equals 14 residues. The CDR3 bases are TGTGCCAGCAGCGATAGGACTAGTATCAATGAGCAGTTCTTC. Translating it yields CASSDRTSINEQFF.

The chain is built from TRBV9 and TRBJ1-2, with 7 bases fitting TRBD1. Germline values: CDR1 SGDLS, CDR2 YYNGEE. V trimming: 0 bases; J trimming: 5 bases; junction bases outside the gene matches: 4. The CDR3 loop spans 14 amino acids. CDR3 in DNA: TGTGCCAGCAGCGTAGGAGGGACAGAGTATGGCTACACCTTC. This sequence encodes CASSVGGTEYGYTF. Based on the CDR3 plus reference TRBV9 and TRBJ1-2, the full variable domain is DSGVTQTPKHLITATGQRVTLRCSPRSGDLSVYWYQQSLDQGLQFLIQYYNGEERAKGNILERFSAQQFPDLHSELNLSSLELGDSALYFCASSVGGTEYGYTFGSGTRLTVV.